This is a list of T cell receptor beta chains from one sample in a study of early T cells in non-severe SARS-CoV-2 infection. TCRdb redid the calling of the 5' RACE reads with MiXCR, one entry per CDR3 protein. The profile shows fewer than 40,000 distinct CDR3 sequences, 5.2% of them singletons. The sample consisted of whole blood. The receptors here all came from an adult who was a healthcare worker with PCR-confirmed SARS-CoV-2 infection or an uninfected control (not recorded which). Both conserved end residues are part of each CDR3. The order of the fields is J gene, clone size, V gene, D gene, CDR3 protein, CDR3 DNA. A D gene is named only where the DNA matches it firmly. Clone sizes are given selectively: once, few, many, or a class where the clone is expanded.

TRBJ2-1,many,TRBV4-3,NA,CASSQSGTEAYNEQFF,TGCGCCAGCAGCCAGTCAGGGACCGAGGCCTACAATGAGCAGTTCTTC
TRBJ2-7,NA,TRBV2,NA,CASGGTATTMHF,TGTGCCAGCGGCGGGACAGCCACTACCATGCACTTC
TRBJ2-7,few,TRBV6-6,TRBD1,CASSIRQGTYEQYF,TGTGCCAGCAGCATTCGACAGGGCACCTACGAGCAGTACTTC
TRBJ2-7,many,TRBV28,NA,CASRLGVYEQYF,TGTGCCAGCAGGTTAGGGGTTTACGAGCAGTACTTC
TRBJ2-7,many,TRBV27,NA,CASSFGGGVFYEQYF,TGTGCCAGCAGTTTTGGAGGGGGCGTATTTTACGAGCAGTACTTC
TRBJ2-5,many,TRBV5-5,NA,CASSPGFQGSSQETQYF,TGTGCCAGCAGCCCCGGGTTCCAGGGGAGTTCGCAAGAGACCCAGTACTTC
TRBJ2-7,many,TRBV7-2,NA,CASSHPGYEQYF,TGTGCCAGCAGCCACCCGGGCTACGAGCAGTACTTC
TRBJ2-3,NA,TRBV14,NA,CASSQNRDTQYF,TGTGCCAGCAGCCAAAATAGGGATACGCAGTATTTT
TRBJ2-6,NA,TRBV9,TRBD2,CASRGGTSSGANVLTF,TGTGCCAGCAGGGGAGGGACCAGCTCTGGGGCCAACGTCCTGACTTTC
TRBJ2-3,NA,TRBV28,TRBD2,CASSHSGSGTDTQYF,TGTGCCAGCAGCCATAGCGGGAGTGGCACAGATACGCAGTATTTT
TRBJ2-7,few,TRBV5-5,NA,CASSLLIDRTYEQYF,TGTGCCAGCAGCTTGTTAATCGACAGAACCTACGAGCAGTACTTC
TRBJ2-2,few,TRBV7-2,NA,CASSPTGELFF,TGTGCCAGCAGCCCAACCGGGGAGCTGTTTTTT
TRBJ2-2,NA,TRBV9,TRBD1,CASSNRGTNTGELFF,TGTGCCAGCAGCAACAGGGGGACGAACACCGGGGAGCTGTTTTTT
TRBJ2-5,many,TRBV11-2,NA,CASSLGHTRETQYF,TGTGCCAGCAGCTTAGGTCACACCAGAGAGACCCAGTACTTC
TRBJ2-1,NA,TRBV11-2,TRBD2,CASSSGLAGESSYNEQFF,TGTGCCAGCAGCTCCGGACTAGCGGGAGAAAGCTCCTACAATGAGCAGTTCTTC
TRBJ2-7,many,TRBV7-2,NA,CASSFDLSYEQYF,TGTGCCAGCAGCTTCGACTTATCCTACGAGCAGTACTTC
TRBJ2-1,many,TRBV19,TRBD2,CASSILRTSGYNEQFF,TGTGCCAGTAGTATCCTTAGGACTAGCGGCTACAATGAGCAGTTCTTC
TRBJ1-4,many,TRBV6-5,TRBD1,CASKTETGSNEKLFF,TGTGCCAGCAAAACAGAGACAGGGTCTAATGAAAAACTGTTTTTT
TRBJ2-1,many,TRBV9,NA,CASTGDSGPYNEQFF,TGTGCCAGTACGGGTGACTCCGGGCCATACAATGAGCAGTTCTTC
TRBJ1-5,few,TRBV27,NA,CASSFRRDNQPQHF,TGTGCCAGCAGTTTCCGCAGGGATAATCAGCCCCAGCATTTT
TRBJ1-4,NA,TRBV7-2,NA,CASSLDRALTNEKLFF,TGTGCCAGCAGCTTAGACAGGGCACTAACTAATGAAAAACTGTTTTTT
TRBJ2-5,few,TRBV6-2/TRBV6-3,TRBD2,CASSPLAGLQETQYF,TGTGCCAGCAGCCCTCTAGCGGGCTTACAAGAGACCCAGTACTTC
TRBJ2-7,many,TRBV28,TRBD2,CASSPNTSGILTYEQYF,TGTGCCAGCAGTCCCAATACCAGCGGGATACTAACCTACGAGCAGTACTTC
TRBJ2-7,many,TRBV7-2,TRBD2,CASSSRSSGSSYEQYF,TGTGCCAGCAGCTCTAGATCTAGCGGGAGCTCCTACGAGCAGTACTTC
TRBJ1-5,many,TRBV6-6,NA,CASSYGGSNQPQHF,TGTGCCAGCAGTTACGGAGGTAGCAATCAGCCCCAGCATTTT
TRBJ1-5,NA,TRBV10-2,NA,CASSETGQPQHF,TGCGCCAGCAGTGAAACAGGCCAGCCCCAGCATTTT
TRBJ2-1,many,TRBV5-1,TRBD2,CASSLVPGLAGNNEQFF,TGCGCCAGCAGCTTGGTGCCTGGGCTAGCGGGGAACAATGAGCAGTTCTTC
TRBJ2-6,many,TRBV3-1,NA,CASSGRASRANVLTF,TGTGCCAGCAGCGGAAGGGCTTCTAGGGCCAACGTCCTGACTTTC